This T cell receptor (beta chain) was obtained from a study of blood T cell repertoires in COVID-19. As for the study in general: Samples representing acute and convalescent COVID-19 were sourced from the United States, Italy and Spain. T cells, B-cell-depleted T cells, or PBMCs provided the cDNA or gDNA that served as material.

Self-reported history from a screening survey and questionnaire set each donor's cohort. This clone was seen a handful of times. There are 16 residues in the CDR3. V lost 3 bases and J lost 3; bases outside the gene matches: 9. Original processing notes: Reference gene primers were amplified, and this amplification served to estimate nucleated cell counts. Some clones are missing from TCRdb's copy, which holds only in-frame ones; the method was immunoSEQ multiplex PCR. That table gives V, J and clone size, and the DNA gave D and trimming. Among 100,000 or so clones listed, 65% to 90% were seen once. Source material: PBMCs or T cells enriched from blood (not recorded which). The chain links TRBV23-1 to TRBJ1-2, with 8 bases identical to TRBD1. TRBV23-1 is an ORF, with its function uncertain. The receptor's source is a woman aged 45 to 65 who had recovered from COVID-19. The CDR3 sequence: CASSHLGQGPDYGYTF. CDR3 nucleotides: TGCGCCAGCAGTCACCTCGGACAGGGTCCGGACTATGGCTACACCTTC.